Listed below are T cell receptor beta chains from one sample, sequenced in a study of cytomegalovirus exposure and HLA in healthy donors. Libraries were prepared by immunoSEQ multiplex PCR; TCRdb keeps only in-frame clonotypes and omits some of them. Of about 160,000 clones listed, around 84% were seen once; the top ten hold 3.1%. Source material: PBMCs. The receptors derive from a woman aged 40 to 49 in good health and CMV-seronegative. Both conserved end residues are trimmed from each CDR3. The order of the fields is V gene, J gene, CDR3 protein.

>TRBV6-5|TRBJ2-5
ASSRDLQETQY
>TRBV5-5|TRBJ2-1
ASSLYRDHEQF
>TRBV4-1|TRBJ1-1
ASRQQGGGTEAF
>TRBV27|TRBJ1-3
ASSLSYTSGNTIY
>TRBV5-4|TRBJ1-1
ASSWGDRNTEAF
>TRBV13|TRBJ1-2
ASSRQLQVNQSYGYT
>TRBV25-1|TRBJ2-1
ASSEPGGKANEQF
>TRBV5-1|TRBJ1-6
ASSPEPSVSSPLH
>TRBV5-1|TRBJ2-5
ASSFGIAETQY
>TRBV5-5|TRBJ1-6
ASSSLAGTMNSPLH